Included here is one TCR beta chain sequence, with context. This CDR3 contains 16 residues. The germline V gene has CDR1 MNHEY and CDR2 SVGAGI. V was clipped by 2 bases and J by 5 bases, with 18 bases between them. Terminally differentiated effector memory CD45RA+ cells were excluded by CCR7 positive selection of CD45RO-negative cells. The sample belongs to a study of shared clonotypes between healthy human individuals. The assay was immunoSEQ multiplex PCR, and TCRdb's table has in-frame clones only and misses some. Of about 2 million clones listed, approximately 94% were seen once; the top ten hold 1% to 1.5%.

This chain uses TRBV6-5 with TRBJ2-5, with D maybe TRBD1 (7 bases). Specimen: naive CD8+ T cells sorted from blood. The source of this sequence is a young man in good health. CDR3 sequence reads: CASSYAEGAVGETQYF. The CDR3 DNA follows: TGTGCCAGCAGTTACGCGGAGGGGGCGGTTGGGGAGACCCAGTACTTC.